One sample yielded the 21 T cell receptor beta chains listed below, sequenced in a study of beta chain features in type 1 diabetes (dated by TCRdb to the late 2010s). Findings and caveats that apply to the study as a whole: In all four CD4+ subsets, TCRB CDR3 length was moderately but significantly shorter in type 1 diabetes patients.

These TCRs are of unknown antigen specificity. The library was made by the immunoSEQ multiplex PCR assay. All of the isolated RNA was reverse transcribed with the High Capacity cDNA Reverse Transcription Kit, so expressed TCRB transcripts were sequenced. Held by TCRdb, this immuneACCESS table contains in-frame sequences only and omits some clones. Under half of the omission traces to an unresolved V gene where checked; the cause of the rest is unknown. The sample includes approximately 730,000 clones, with roughly 13% observed a single time. Roughly 0.022% of the sample is in the top ten clones. Material: naive CD4+ T cells from blood. What the cell subset or site label conveys for this sample: true naive CD4+ T cells. The receptors here all came from a man between 18 and 35 years old with type 1 diabetes.

J is TRBJ1-6 and V is TRBV28, with D maybe TRBD1 (5 bases). Germline V gives CDR1 MDHEN, CDR2 SYDVKM. CDR3 length: 14 residues. The V end was cut by 4 bases, the J end by 5 bases, with 9 bases between. CDR3 region: CASSSTDNNSPLHF. The CDR3 region has the DNA TGTGCCAGCAGTTCGACAGACAATAATTCACCCCTCCACTTT.

The chain uses TRBV5-4 and TRBJ2-7, with a possible D match to TRBD1 (5 bases). The V gene's germline CDR1 is SGHNT and CDR2 YYREEE (reference sequence). V was pared by 3 bases and J by 4 bases, with 14 bases between. The CDR3 has 14 residues. The CDR3 DNA reads TGTGCCAGCAGCTCCCGACAGATAGTTTACGAGCAGTACTTC. Amino acid sequence: CASSSRQIVYEQYF.

For this clone: At one boundary the junction diverges from the germline segment, which might be a read error. The chain uses TRBV10-3 and TRBJ2-7, with TRBD1 matching 11 bases. CDR3 size: 14 residues. The germline V gene encodes CDR1 ENHRY and CDR2 SYGVKD. CDR3 bases: TGTGCCAGCAGTAAGGGGACAGGGGGTTACGAGCAGTACTTC. Its translation: CASSKGTGGYEQYF.

The chain couples TRBV5-4 to TRBJ1-2; TRBD1 aligns across 9 bases. Trimming removed 4 bases from V and 2 bases from J; junction bases left unmatched: 9. There are 16 residues in the CDR3. Germline CDR1 and CDR2: SGHNT and YYREEE (reference sequence). The CDR3 coding sequence is TGTGCCAGCAGCCCTATACGGACAGGGGAAAACTATGGCTACACCTTC. This encodes CASSPIRTGENYGYTF.

This clone was detected a few times. This chain connects TRBV7-8 to TRBJ2-5, with D perhaps TRBD2 (6 bases). V lost 5 bases and J 5 bases, leaving 18 bases between the germline ends. CDR1 and CDR2 from the germline V gene are SGHVS and FQNEAQ. This CDR3 is 15 amino acids long. CDR3 sequence: CASSTGGMGEETQYF. CDR3 coding DNA: TGTGCCAGCAGCACCGGAGGGATGGGGGAGGAGACCCAGTACTTC. The whole variable domain, filled in from reference TRBV7-8 and TRBJ2-5, reads GAGVSQSPRYKVAKRGQDVALRCDPISGHVSLFWYQQALGQGPEFLTYFQNEAQLDKSGLPSDRFFAERPEGSVSTLKIQRTQQEDSAVYLCASSTGGMGEETQYFGPGTRLLVL.

This clone was seen only a few times. The chain links TRBV29-1 to TRBJ1-1, with 7 bases lining up with TRBD1. The CDR3 totals 14 residues. In germline, CDR1 is SQVTM, CDR2 ANQGSEA. The junction had 8 bases not matched to a gene; V was cut back by 6 bases and J by 1 base. The DNA for the CDR3 is TGCAGCGTGGCAGAACAGGGGACGAACACTGAAGCTTTCTTT. This codes for CSVAEQGTNTEAFF.

This clone was found a few times. V usage is TRBV9 and J usage is TRBJ1-1; D not certain. The CDR3 loop spans 12 amino acids. The germline V and J ends were trimmed by 4 bases and 6 bases, with 10 bases remaining between them. Germline V gives CDR1 SGDLS, CDR2 YYNGEE. The CDR3 nucleotides are TGTGCCAGCAGCACGAGGACCTCTGAAGCTTTCTTT. It encodes CASSTRTSEAFF.

This clone has a handful of counts. This CDR3 is also generated by other DNA sequences in the sample. This sequence joins TRBV2 and TRBJ2-7, with D possibly being TRBD1 (6 bases). The CDR3 spans 13 residues. Trimming took off 6 bases at V and 0 bases at J, with 9 bases between the two ends. Germline lookup yields CDR1 SNHLY and CDR2 FYNNEI. The CDR3 is CASRADSSYEQYF. CDR3 sequence (DNA): TGTGCCAGCAGAGCGGACAGCTCCTACGAGCAGTACTTC. Variable domain in full (rest from reference TRBV2 and TRBJ2-7): EPEVTQTPSHQVTQMGQEVILRCVPISNHLYFYWYRQILGQKVEFLVSFYNNEISEKSEIFDDQFSVERPDGSNFTLKIRSTKLEDSAMYFCASRADSSYEQYFGPGTRLTVT.

V usage is TRBV14 and J usage is TRBJ1-6; D is possibly TRBD1 (6 bases). V was shortened by 7 bases and J by 7 bases, with 11 bases between the two germline ends. Germline CDR1 reads SGHDN; CDR2 reads FVKESK. The CDR3 loop spans 13 amino acids. The CDR3 loop reads CASMYGQNSPLHF. CDR3 nucleotides: TGTGCCAGCATGTACGGACAGAATTCACCCCTCCACTTT.

In this sample, this clone turned up a few times. The chain combines TRBV9 with TRBJ2-1; 10 bases fit TRBD1. The CDR3 contains 16 residues. With V trimmed by 0 bases and J by 8 bases, 8 bases remained unmatched. Germline CDR1 is SGDLS and CDR2 is YYNGEE. CDR3 in amino acids: CASSVATGTGVHEQFF. In nucleotides, the CDR3 is TGTGCCAGCAGCGTAGCTACTGGGACAGGGGTCCATGAGCAGTTCTTC.

The chain couples TRBV15 to TRBJ1-4; 8 bases agree with TRBD1. The CDR3 sequence is 13 residues long. J gave up 14 bases and V 0 bases, and 5 bases lay outside the gene matches. The V gene's germline CDR1 is LNHNV and CDR2 YYDKDF (reference sequence). The CDR3 DNA reads as TGTGCCACCAGCAGAGATCAAGGACAGGGCCTGTTTTTT. This translates into CATSRDQGQGLFF.

The CDR3: CASSPTGGAPNEKLFF. CDR3 DNA sequence: TGTGCCAGCAGTCCCACGGGGGGAGCCCCTAATGAAAAACTGTTTTTT. The chain carries TRBV6-6 and TRBJ1-4, with TRBD1 as a possible D gene (5 bases). The CDR3 extends over 16 amino acids. The germline gives CDR1 MNHNY, CDR2 SVGAGI (reference sequence). The germline V and J ends were trimmed by 5 bases and 3 bases, with 16 bases remaining between them.

DNA of the CDR3: TGTGCCAGCAGTTACTCCAGAGACCAAGAGACCCAGTACTTC. This gives the protein CASSYSRDQETQYF. The genes are TRBV6-5 and TRBJ2-5; unclear D gene. Per germline, CDR1 MNHEY and CDR2 SVGAGI. The CDR3 length is 14 residues. The V gene lost 0 bases and the J gene lost 0 bases, with 5 bases spanning the gap.

This chain joins TRBV28 and TRBJ2-1, with D perhaps assigned TRBD1 or TRBD2 (8 bases each). Deletions cut 10 bases from V and 8 bases from J, with 27 bases between. The CDR3 extends over 16 amino acids. The V gene's germline CDR1 is MDHEN and CDR2 SYDVKM. The CDR3 spells CATQSQGASGYYEQFF. CDR3 coding DNA: TGTGCCACCCAAAGCCAGGGGGCTAGCGGGTACTATGAGCAGTTCTTC.

The chain carries TRBV30 and TRBJ1-2; maybe TRBD1 (6 bases). With 2 bases removed from V and 7 bases from J, the gap between germline ends came to 11 bases. Germline V CDR1 and CDR2: GTSNPN, SVGIG (reference sequence). The CDR3 sequence is 12 residues long. The CDR3 DNA is TGTGCCTGGAGTAACACAGGGATTGGCTACACCTTC. As protein: CAWSNTGIGYTF.

The rearrangement links TRBV2 to TRBJ1-2; D uncertain. Trimming cost V 3 bases and J 2 bases, with 10 bases left between them. Germline assignment: CDR1 SNHLY and CDR2 FYNNEI. This CDR3 spans 14 amino acids. The CDR3 protein is CASSDPAINYGYTF. The CDR3 DNA is TGTGCCAGCAGTGATCCGGCAATAAACTATGGCTACACCTTC.

This clone occurred a few times. The rearrangement joins TRBV28 to TRBJ2-7; 9 nucleotides match TRBD1. The CDR3 loop spans 14 amino acids. Germline V gene data show CDR1 as MDHEN and CDR2 as SYDVKM. V gave up 6 bases and J gave up 6 bases; unmatched junction bases: 9. DNA for the CDR3: TGTGCCAGCAGCCCTGGGACAGGGTTAGGCGAGCAGTACTTC. It is translated as CASSPGTGLGEQYF.

The chain uses TRBV19 and TRBJ1-5, with D uncertain. Looked up from germline, CDR1 is LNHDA and CDR2 is SQIVND (reference sequence). CDR3 size: 14 residues. Trimming pared 3 bases from V and 6 bases from J, leaving 12 bases between. The CDR3 DNA is TGTGCCAGTAGTATGTGGGGAACAACTCAGCCCCAGCATTTT. This codes for CASSMWGTTQPQHF. Looking up the rest from reference TRBV19 and TRBJ1-5 gives the full variable domain: DGGITQSPKYLFRKEGQNVTLSCEQNLNHDAMYWYRQDPGQGLRLIYYSQIVNDFQKGDIAEGYSVSREKKESFPLTVTSAQKNPTAFYLCASSMWGTTQPQHFGDGTRLSIL.

This clone occurred a few times. V and J are TRBV28 and TRBJ2-7; D possibly corresponds to TRBD1 (6 bases). Deletions cut 6 bases from V and 2 bases from J, with 11 bases between. The CDR3 runs 13 residues. The germline V gene encodes CDR1 MDHEN and CDR2 SYDVKM. DNA of the CDR3: TGTGCCAGCAGCGTGGACAGAGCCTACGAGCAGTACTTC. Protein product: CASSVDRAYEQYF.

The CDR3 is CASRLSIGTYNEQFF. CDR3 nucleotides: TGTGCCAGCAGATTATCGATAGGGACCTACAATGAGCAGTTCTTC. The chain combines TRBV11-2 with TRBJ2-1, with no clear D. This CDR3 is built from 15 residues. Between the trimmed V and J ends, which lost 6 bases and 2 bases, there was a span of 14 bases. Germline CDR1 reads SGHAT; CDR2 reads FQNNGV.

The DNA of the CDR3 is TGTGCCAGCAGCACCGGGACAGCCAGAAGCGAGCAGTACTTC. Its translation: CASSTGTARSEQYF. The chain uses TRBV4-2 and TRBJ2-7; 7 nucleotides align to TRBD1. The J segment lost 6 bases and the V segment lost 5 bases, leaving 10 bases of the junction unmatched. This CDR3 has 14 residues. Germline V gene sequence: CDR1 LGHNA, CDR2 YNFKEQ.